The 20 T cell receptor beta chains given below trace back to one sample, sequenced in a study of T cell changes during pregnancy in multiple sclerosis. Clones were read by immunoSEQ multiplex PCR, and TCRdb kept only the in-frame ones, dropping some. The sample includes roughly 110,000 clones, 85% to 95% of them seen just once. The sequencing here drew on peripheral blood, taken after pregnancy. Every receptor here comes from a female donor with multiple sclerosis, enrolled in a pregnancy study.

The J gene is TRBJ1-1, the V gene TRBV7-9, with TRBD1 identical over 7 bases. The V segment lost 5 bases and the J segment 2 bases; nucleotides outside the gene matches: 8. There are 15 residues in the CDR3. The V gene's germline CDR1 is SEHNR and CDR2 FQNEAQ (reference sequence). In DNA, the CDR3 is TGTGCCAGCAGCGCACTACAGGGGCCCAACACTGAAGCTTTCTTT. Protein: CASSALQGPNTEAFF.

The rearrangement uses TRBV6-1 and TRBJ2-7, with D possibly TRBD2 on 5 matching bases. Trimming cost V 8 bases and J 7 bases, with 18 bases left between them. CDR1 MNHNS and CDR2 SASEGT come from the germline V gene. This CDR3 is 13 amino acids long. CDR3 region: CASDWGASMEQYF. CDR3 coding DNA: TGTGCCAGCGACTGGGGAGCCTCCATGGAGCAGTACTTC.

The V gene is TRBV2, the J gene TRBJ1-6, with 10 bases that match TRBD1. V shed 0 bases, J shed 9 bases, and the junction held 2 bases outside the gene matches. CDR3 size: 15 residues. In germline, CDR1 is SNHLY, CDR2 FYNNEI. The CDR3 region has the DNA TGTGCCAGCAGTGAAGCGGGACAGGGGACTTCACCCCTCCACTTT. This translates into CASSEAGQGTSPLHF.

The chain is built from TRBV5-4 and TRBJ2-1; TRBD1 is a possible D gene (6 bases). The germline V gene encodes CDR1 SGHNT and CDR2 YYREEE (reference sequence). This CDR3 has 16 amino acids. Trimming cost V 0 bases and J 6 bases, with 16 bases left between them. This chain's CDR3 is CASSLAAGDSFNEQFF. CDR3 sequence (DNA): TGTGCCAGCAGCTTGGCGGCAGGGGATTCTTTCAATGAGCAGTTCTTC.

The chain carries TRBV7-2 and TRBJ2-3; 8 nucleotides align to TRBD1. The V segment lost 2 bases and the J segment 4 bases; nucleotides outside the gene matches: 2. The CDR3 covers 14 residues. Per the germline V gene, CDR1 is SGHTA and CDR2 is FQGNSA. The CDR3 loop is CASSLQGAADTQYF. The CDR3 DNA reads TGTGCCAGCAGCTTACAGGGGGCGGCAGATACGCAGTATTTT. Based on the CDR3 plus reference TRBV7-2 and TRBJ2-3, the full variable domain is GAGVSQSPSNKVTEKGKDVELRCDPISGHTALYWYRQSLGQGLEFLIYFQGNSAPDKSGLPSDRFSAERTGGSVSTLTIQRTQQEDSAVYLCASSLQGAADTQYFGPGTRLTVL.

The V and J genes are TRBV7-2 and TRBJ1-2; a possible D gene is TRBD1 (5 bases). Trimming took 5 bases from V and 0 from J, leaving 22 bases between them. The germline CDR1 and CDR2 sequences are SGHTA and FQGNSA. This CDR3 has 18 residues. The CDR3 coding sequence is TGTGCCAGCAGCCCCGTTATAGGCTTTGAGACAGCTAACTATGGCTACACCTTC. It yields the protein CASSPVIGFETANYGYTF.

In its sample, this clone was seen once. The chain uses TRBV6-1 and TRBJ1-5; D not certain. Looked up from germline, CDR1 is MNHNS and CDR2 is SASEGT. V lost 4 bases, J lost 0 bases, and 16 bases lay in between. This CDR3 spans 17 amino acids. The CDR3 protein is CASSGANSFDSNQPQHF. In nucleotides, the CDR3 is TGTGCCAGCAGTGGGGCGAATTCCTTTGATAGCAATCAGCCCCAGCATTTT.

The chain couples TRBV10-2 to TRBJ1-5; weak D call: TRBD1 (6 bases). Trimming took 0 bases from V and 3 from J, leaving 9 bases between them. Germline-derived CDR1 and CDR2 are WSHSY and SAAADI. The CDR3 is made up of 15 amino acids. CDR3 amino acids: CASSESRGINQPQHF. CDR3 DNA sequence: TGCGCCAGCAGTGAGTCGAGGGGGATCAATCAGCCCCAGCATTTT.

The V and J genes are TRBV9 and TRBJ1-2; D call uncertain. Germline CDR1 SGDLS, CDR2 YYNGEE. The CDR3 runs to 13 residues. V dropped 4 bases and J dropped 4 bases, with 11 bases sitting between them. CDR3 nucleotides: TGTGCCAGCAGCCCCAGCGCTACCTATGGCTACACCTTC. The encoded protein is CASSPSATYGYTF.

The chain is built from TRBV7-7 and TRBJ2-2; a possible D gene is TRBD2 (7 bases). From germline, CDR1 is SSHAT and CDR2 FNYEAQ (reference sequence). The CDR3 is made up of 16 amino acids. V shed 0 bases and J shed 5 bases, with 13 bases lying between them. The CDR3 here is CASSLAGGPETGELFF. As DNA, the CDR3 is TGTGCCAGCAGCTTAGCGGGGGGGCCAGAAACCGGGGAGCTGTTTTTT. Combining the CDR3 with reference TRBV7-7 and TRBJ2-2 gives the whole variable domain GAGVSQSPRYKVTKRGQDVTLRCDPISSHATLYWYQQALGQGPEFLTYFNYEAQPDKSGLPSDRFSAERPEGSISTLTIQRTEQRDSAMYRCASSLAGGPETGELFFGEGSRLTVL.

This chain uses TRBV7-3 with TRBJ1-3, with no clear D. The CDR3 spans 15 residues. V shed 4 bases and J shed 2 bases, with 12 bases lying between them. Per germline, CDR1 SGHTA and CDR2 FQGTGA. CDR3 sequence: CASSSPGGPGNTIYF. Written as DNA, the CDR3 is TGTGCCAGCAGCTCCCCTGGCGGGCCTGGAAACACCATATATTTT.

The gene calls are TRBV19 and TRBJ2-1; the D gene is possibly TRBD2 (6 bases). Trimming stripped 6 bases from V and 3 bases from J, with 12 bases between. CDR3 size: 14 residues. CDR1 and CDR2 from the germline V gene are LNHDA and SQIVND (reference sequence). CDR3 residues: CASSLEGLYNEQFF. In DNA form, the CDR3 reads TGTGCCAGTAGCCTGGAGGGCCTCTACAATGAGCAGTTCTTC.

The rearrangement joins TRBV28 to TRBJ2-1; 10 nucleotides match TRBD1. J lost 3 bases, V lost 4 bases, and 6 bases had no gene match. The germline V gene encodes CDR1 MDHEN and CDR2 SYDVKM. This CDR3 has 16 amino acids. The CDR3 nucleotides read TGTGCCAGCAGTTCAATCGGGGACAGGGGCTACAATGAGCAGTTCTTC. Its protein is CASSSIGDRGYNEQFF.

This chain connects TRBV10-3 to TRBJ2-7; 8 bases match TRBD2. The CDR3 is made up of 16 amino acids. V dropped 3 bases and J dropped 3; count of bases not matched to a gene: 10. CDR1 and CDR2 (germline): ENHRY, SYGVKD. The CDR3 DNA reads TGTGCCATCAGTGACCCGGCGGGCGGGAGGTTCTACGAGCAGTACTTC. Translating it yields CAISDPAGGRFYEQYF.

The chain couples TRBV7-6 to TRBJ2-7, with D perhaps matching TRBD2 (5 bases). Germline V gene data show CDR1 as SGHVS and CDR2 as FNYEAQ. The CDR3 is made up of 15 amino acids. V dropped 1 base and J dropped 1 base, with 11 bases sitting between them. Written as DNA, the CDR3 is TGTGCCAGCAGCTTAGGGACTGCATCATCCTACGAGCAGTACTTC. This codes for CASSLGTASSYEQYF.

The chain recombines TRBV2 with TRBJ2-7; 7 bases fit TRBD1. CDR3 length: 14 residues. The ends lost 1 base at V and 2 bases at J; junction bases unmatched: 2. The germline V gene has CDR1 SNHLY and CDR2 FYNNEI. As DNA, the CDR3 is TGTGCCAGCAGTGAAGGGGACAGAACCTACGAGCAGTACTTC. Translated, it gives CASSEGDRTYEQYF. The full variable domain, rest sourced from reference TRBV2 and TRBJ2-7, is EPEVTQTPSHQVTQMGQEVILRCVPISNHLYFYWYRQILGQKVEFLVSFYNNEISEKSEIFDDQFSVERPDGSNFTLKIRSTKLEDSAMYFCASSEGDRTYEQYFGPGTRLTVT.

This sequence joins TRBV7-2 and TRBJ2-5; D may be TRBD2 (5 bases). Trimming shortened V by 2 bases and J by 1 base, and 11 bases separated the two germline ends. Looked up from germline, CDR1 is SGHTA and CDR2 is FQGNSA. The CDR3 length is 15 residues. The CDR3 here is CASSLRSAGQETQYF. The CDR3 coding sequence is TGTGCCAGCAGCTTAAGGTCTGCGGGCCAAGAGACCCAGTACTTC.

The chain couples TRBV5-6 to TRBJ1-2, with 7 positions matching TRBD1. Germline V gene sequence: CDR1 SGHDT, CDR2 YYEEEE. CDR3 length: 15 residues. V was pared by 4 bases and J by 2 bases, with 8 bases of the junction left unmatched. The CDR3 spells CASSLGDSLNYGYTF. The CDR3 DNA is TGTGCCAGCAGCCTCGGGGACAGCCTAAACTATGGCTACACCTTC.

The chain uses TRBV13 and TRBJ1-3, with D possibly being TRBD1 (6 bases). V lost 3 bases and J 6 bases, leaving 15 bases between the germline ends. CDR1 is PRHDT, CDR2 FYEKMQ, per germline (reference sequence). The CDR3 totals 15 residues. The CDR3 DNA sequence: TGTGCCAGCAGCTTCGACAGGAGGATGGAAAACACCATATATTTT. It specifies CASSFDRRMENTIYF.

V usage is TRBV9 and J usage is TRBJ2-1; 7 nucleotides match TRBD2. The CDR3 sequence is 14 residues long. With 3 bases clipped from V and 9 bases from J, the junction kept 9 bases outside the gene matches. Germline lookup yields CDR1 SGDLS and CDR2 YYNGEE. This chain's CDR3 is CASSGGRVPLEQFF. DNA of the CDR3: TGTGCCAGCAGCGGTGGGAGGGTACCCCTTGAGCAGTTCTTC.